A single sample is the source of the 12 T cell receptor beta chains below, sequenced in a study of T cell changes during pregnancy in multiple sclerosis. The repertoire was sequenced with immunoSEQ multiplex PCR; TCRdb's copy has only in-frame clones and lacks some. The data show roughly 42,000 clones, roughly 93% seen once. The source was CD4+ T cells from peripheral blood mononuclear cells, collected after pregnancy. The receptors were gathered from a female donor with multiple sclerosis, enrolled in a pregnancy study.

This chain connects TRBV7-9 to TRBJ2-3; D unresolved. CDR3 length equals 11 residues. Germline V gene lookup returns CDR1 SEHNR and CDR2 FQNEAQ (reference sequence). The V and J ends lost 7 bases and 2 bases respectively, with 4 bases between them. The CDR3, as DNA: TGTGCCAGCACAGTCACAGATACGCAGTATTTT. Translation gives CASTVTDTQYF.

This chain links TRBV10-1 with TRBJ2-3; a weak D match, TRBD1 (5 bases). The germline gives CDR1 WNHNN, CDR2 SYGVQD (reference sequence). Trimming left V 0 bases short and J 0 bases short, with 10 bases between. The CDR3 extends over 16 amino acids. CDR3 nucleotide sequence: TGCGCCAGCAGTGAGTCGAGAACAGGTAGCACAGATACGCAGTATTTT. It specifies CASSESRTGSTDTQYF.

The chain employs TRBV18 and TRBJ1-3; 9 bases are a match to TRBD1. Unmatched junction bases numbered 7, after V lost 4 bases and J lost 0 bases. Germline CDR1 is KGHSH and CDR2 is LQKENI. This CDR3 region has 17 residues. DNA of the CDR3: TGTGCCAGCTCACGAGGGACAGGGAAAAACTCTGGAAACACCATATATTTT. This encodes CASSRGTGKNSGNTIYF.

The genes are TRBV29-1 and TRBJ2-5; 8 positions match TRBD2. V lost 7 bases, J lost 5 bases, and 18 bases stayed unmatched. Per the germline V gene, CDR1 is SQVTM and CDR2 is ANQGSEA. This CDR3 has 16 residues. Here the CDR3 reads CSAAGLRGGHSETQYF. The CDR3 DNA reads as TGCAGCGCTGCGGGGTTACGGGGGGGCCATTCTGAGACCCAGTACTTC.

The V gene is TRBV6-4, the J gene TRBJ1-2, with D possibly TRBD1 on 6 matching bases. The CDR3 spans 14 residues. Germline CDR1 and CDR2: MRHNA and SNTAGT. V was clipped by 7 bases and J by 5 bases, with 17 bases between them. CDR3 sequence reads: CASTPEAGAYGYTF. CDR3 nucleotides: TGTGCCAGCACCCCGGAGGCAGGGGCGTATGGCTACACCTTC.

This clone was observed a handful of times. This sequence joins TRBV5-4 and TRBJ2-7, with 7 positions matching TRBD1. Germline assignment: CDR1 SGHNT and CDR2 YYREEE (reference sequence). V lost 5 bases and J lost 0; bases outside the gene matches: 11. This CDR3 contains 16 residues. CDR3 DNA: TGTGCCAGCAGTTCCCTAGGGGGCTCCGGCTCCTACGAGCAGTACTTC. Encoded protein: CASSSLGGSGSYEQYF.

The CDR3 region is CASSLASGGGSYNEQFF. CDR3 in DNA: TGTGCCAGCAGCTTGGCCAGCGGGGGTGGCTCCTACAATGAGCAGTTCTTC. V gene TRBV5-4 combines with J gene TRBJ2-1; 8 bases agree with TRBD2. Germline CDR1 and CDR2: SGHNT and YYREEE (reference sequence). The CDR3 covers 17 residues. V lost 0 bases and J lost 0; bases outside the gene matches: 5. The variable domain in full, with the rest retrieved from reference TRBV5-4 and TRBJ2-1, is ETGVTQSPTHLIKTRGQQVTLRCSSQSGHNTVSWYQQALGQGPQFIFQYYREEENGRGNFPPRFSGLQFPNYSSELNVNALELDDSALYLCASSLASGGGSYNEQFFGPGTRLTVL.

The gene calls are TRBV11-1 and TRBJ2-2; TRBD2 might be the D (6 bases). Trimming left V 5 bases short and J 0 bases short, with 16 bases between. Germline assignment: CDR1 SGHAT and CDR2 FQDESV (reference sequence). This CDR3 has 17 residues. CDR3 region: CASSAKAGLTNTGELFF. CDR3 in DNA: TGTGCCAGCAGCGCCAAGGCGGGGTTAACGAACACCGGGGAGCTGTTTTTT.

This sequence joins TRBV4-2 and TRBJ2-7, with 7 nucleotides matching TRBD1. CDR1 and CDR2 (germline): LGHNA, YNFKEQ. The CDR3 totals 15 residues. Trimming took 0 bases from V and 3 from J; bases not matched to a gene: 5. In DNA form, the CDR3 reads TGTGCCAGCAGCCAAGAGGGGGACAGCCGCTACGAGCAGTACTTC. Its protein is CASSQEGDSRYEQYF.

This chain links TRBV2 with TRBJ2-3; D uncertain. The V end was cut by 6 bases, the J end by 14 bases, with 18 bases between. Per the germline V gene, CDR1 is SNHLY and CDR2 is FYNNEI. The CDR3 totals 12 residues. DNA of the CDR3: TGTGCCAGCAGGCCAGACTTCCCTAATCCGTATTTT. It is translated as CASRPDFPNPYF.

The chain links TRBV5-6 to TRBJ2-1, with D perhaps TRBD1 (5 bases). V was shortened by 3 bases and J by 0 bases, with 19 bases between the two germline ends. This CDR3 spans 18 amino acids. Germline CDR1 and CDR2: SGHDT and YYEEEE. As DNA, the CDR3 is TGTGCCAGCAGCTACTCGGGCAGGGTTTCTAGCTCCTACAATGAGCAGTTCTTC. As protein: CASSYSGRVSSSYNEQFF. Full variable domain (missing parts from reference TRBV5-6 and TRBJ2-1): DAGVTQSPTHLIKTRGQQVTLRCSPKSGHDTVSWYQQALGQGPQFIFQYYEEEERQRGNFPDRFSGHQFPNYSSELNVNALLLGDSALYLCASSYSGRVSSSYNEQFFGPGTRLTVL.

A single count supports this clone. This same CDR3 is encoded by further DNA sequences in the sample. The DNA of the CDR3 is TGTGCCAGCAGTGAAGGCCGGGACGAGCAGTACTTC. It translates to CASSEGRDEQYF. The rearrangement uses TRBV6-1 and TRBJ2-7; D unresolved. In germline, CDR1 is MNHNS, CDR2 SASEGT. Trimming stripped 1 base from V and 5 bases from J, with 6 bases between. CDR3 length equals 12 residues.